The 9 T cell receptor beta chains in this list originate from one sample, sequenced in a study of tumor and adjacent non-tumor tissue in lung cancer. The library came from three nested PCR rounds adapted from ARM-PCR protocols. Each CDR3 protein is one row after TCRdb ran MiXCR on the multiplex PCR reads. This sample yields about 200,000 distinct CDR3 sequences, of which 71% are seen a single time; 25% belongs to the top ten. RNA was extracted from bulk tissue without any cell sorting. Material for sequencing was lung tumor tissue. These receptors all come from a man in his fifties or sixties with non-small cell lung cancer.

This clonotype came up once. An end of the junction does not agree with germline; a read error may underlie this. The chain couples TRBV20-1 to TRBJ2-1; 9 bases map to TRBD2. Germline V CDR1 and CDR2: DFQATT, SNEGSKA (reference sequence). The CDR3 covers 15 residues. CDR3 sequence: CSAIIAGVSYNEQSF. For the CDR3, the DNA is TGCAGTGCTATCATAGCGGGAGTCTCCTACAACGAGCAGTCATTC.

The chain couples TRBV20-1 to TRBJ2-3, with 9 positions matching TRBD2. V gave up 5 bases and J gave up 0 bases; unmatched junction bases: 12. The CDR3 length is 17 residues. Per the germline V gene, CDR1 is DFQATT and CDR2 is SNEGSKA (reference sequence). The CDR3 loop is CSAEATVTSGSTDTQYF. CDR3 in DNA: TGCAGTGCTGAGGCGACCGTAACTAGCGGGAGCACAGATACGCAGTATTTT.

This clonotype was counted only a few times. V usage is TRBV12-3 or TRBV12-4 and J usage is TRBJ1-1; 7 bases fit TRBD1. CDR3 length: 14 amino acids. Trimming removed 5 bases from V and 4 bases from J; junction bases left unmatched: 7. CDR3 sequence: CASSITGVGTEAFF. CDR3 DNA sequence: TGTGCCAGCAGTATTACAGGGGTCGGCACTGAAGCTTTCTTT.

This clonotype was recorded only once. One base away lies a much larger clone, so this may be a sequencing read error. The V call is TRBV4-2, the J call TRBJ2-1, with unresolved D. Trimming shortened V by 0 bases and J by 3 bases, and 12 bases separated the two germline ends. CDR1 LGHNA and CDR2 YNFKEQ come from the germline V gene. The CDR3 consists of 16 residues. CDR3 residues: CASSQDPNGIYNEQFF. The CDR3 DNA reads TGTGCCAGCAGCCAAGATCCTAACGGAATCTACAATGAGCAGTTCTTC.

In its sample, this clonotype was seen many times. The V call is TRBV20-1, the J call TRBJ1-4; 8 nucleotides line up with TRBD1. The CDR3 runs to 13 residues. Germline V gives CDR1 DFQATT, CDR2 SNEGSKA (reference sequence). With 5 bases clipped from V and 8 bases from J, the junction kept 7 bases outside the gene matches. The CDR3: CSASGQAGEKLFF. In DNA, the CDR3 is TGCAGTGCTTCGGGACAGGCGGGCGAAAAACTGTTTTTT.

This clonotype appeared a single time. This chain connects TRBV6-2 or TRBV6-3 to TRBJ2-7, with 10 bases aligning to TRBD2. Germline trimming cut 4 bases from V and 0 bases from J; bases unmatched to any gene: 6. The CDR3 length is 16 residues. Germline loops: CDR1 MNHEY, CDR2 SVGEGT. The DNA of the CDR3 is TGTGCCAGCAGTTTAACCTGGACTAGCGGCTCCTACGAGCAGTACTTC. This sequence encodes CASSLTWTSGSYEQYF.

This clonotype is a singleton in its sample. At one end the junction does not follow the germline gene, possibly because of a read error. This chain connects TRBV20-1 to TRBJ2-3; perhaps TRBD2 as D (5 bases). Germline V lookup: CDR1 DFQATT, CDR2 SNEGSKA (reference sequence). The length of the CDR3 is 14 residues. DNA for the CDR3: TGCATTGCTAGCACGGATTCAGGCACAGATACGCAGTATTTT. Translation: CIASTDSGTDTQYF.

Worth noting for this clonotype: One end of the junction does not line up with germline, which may come from a read error. CDR3 DNA: TGCGCCAGCAAAACCGGGACTAGCGGTACAGATATGCAGTATTTT. This encodes CASKTGTSGTDMQYF. The chain recombines TRBV10-2 with TRBJ2-3; 11 bases match TRBD2. Germline V lookup: CDR1 WSHSY, CDR2 SAAADI. The CDR3 loop spans 15 amino acids.

A word on this clonotype: A much larger clone lies a single base off, so this may be a read error. The V and J genes are TRBV5-6 and TRBJ2-5; D is perhaps TRBD2 (5 bases). CDR1 is SGHDT and CDR2 is YYEEEE in the germline V gene. The CDR3 covers 16 residues. CDR3 sequence reads: CANSGGRVSRGETQYF. The CDR3 nucleotides read TGTGCCAACAGCGGTGGCCGGGTCTCCCGAGGAGAGACCCAGTACTTC.